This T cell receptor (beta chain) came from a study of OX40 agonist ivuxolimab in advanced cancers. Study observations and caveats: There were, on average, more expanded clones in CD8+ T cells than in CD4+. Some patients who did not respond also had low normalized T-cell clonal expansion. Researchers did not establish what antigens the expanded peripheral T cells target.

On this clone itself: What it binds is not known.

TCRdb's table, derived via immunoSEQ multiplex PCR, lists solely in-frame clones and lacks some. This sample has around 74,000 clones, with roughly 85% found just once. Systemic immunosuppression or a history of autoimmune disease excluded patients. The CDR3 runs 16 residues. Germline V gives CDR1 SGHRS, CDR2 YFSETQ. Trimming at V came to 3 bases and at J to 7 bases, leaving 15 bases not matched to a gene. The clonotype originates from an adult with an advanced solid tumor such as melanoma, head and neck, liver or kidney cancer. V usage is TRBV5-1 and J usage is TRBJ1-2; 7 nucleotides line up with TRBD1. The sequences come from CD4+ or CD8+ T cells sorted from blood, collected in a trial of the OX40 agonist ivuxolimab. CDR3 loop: CASSYQPDRLGGGYTF. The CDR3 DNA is TGCGCCAGCAGCTACCAACCGGACAGGTTGGGAGGTGGCTACACCTTC.